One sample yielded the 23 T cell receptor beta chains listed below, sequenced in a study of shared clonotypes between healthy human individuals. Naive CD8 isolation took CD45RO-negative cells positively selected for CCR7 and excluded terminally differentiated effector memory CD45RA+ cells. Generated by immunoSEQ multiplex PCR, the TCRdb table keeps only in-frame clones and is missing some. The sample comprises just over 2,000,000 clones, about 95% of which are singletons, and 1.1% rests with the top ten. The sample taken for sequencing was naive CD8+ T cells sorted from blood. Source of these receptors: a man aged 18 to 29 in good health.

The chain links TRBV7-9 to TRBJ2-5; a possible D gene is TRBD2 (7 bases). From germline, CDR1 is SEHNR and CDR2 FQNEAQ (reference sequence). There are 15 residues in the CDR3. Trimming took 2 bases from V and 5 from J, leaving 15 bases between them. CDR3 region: CASSLTGGEEETQYF. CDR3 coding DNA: TGTGCCAGCAGCTTAACGGGGGGCGAGGAGGAGACCCAGTACTTC. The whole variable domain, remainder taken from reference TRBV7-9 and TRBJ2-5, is DTGVSQNPRHKITKRGQNVTFRCDPISEHNRLYWYRQTLGQGPEFLTYFQNEAQLEKSRLLSDRFSAERPKGSFSTLEIQRTEQGDSAMYLCASSLTGGEEETQYFGPGTRLLVL.

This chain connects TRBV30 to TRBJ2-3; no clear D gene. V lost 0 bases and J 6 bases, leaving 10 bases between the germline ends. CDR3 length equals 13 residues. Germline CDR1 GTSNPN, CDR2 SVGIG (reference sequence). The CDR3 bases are TGTGCCTGGAGTGTAGCCCTAGGGGATACGCAGTATTTT. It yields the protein CAWSVALGDTQYF.

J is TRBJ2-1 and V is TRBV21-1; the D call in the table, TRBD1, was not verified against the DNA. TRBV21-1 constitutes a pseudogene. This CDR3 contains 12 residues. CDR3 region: CASGHLYNEQFF. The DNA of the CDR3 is TGCGCCTCGGGACACCTCTACAATGAGCAGTTCTTC.

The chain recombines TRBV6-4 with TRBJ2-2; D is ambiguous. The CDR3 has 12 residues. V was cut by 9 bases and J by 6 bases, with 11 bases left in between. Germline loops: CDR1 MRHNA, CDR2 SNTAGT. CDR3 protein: CARRPGAGELFF. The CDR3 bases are TGTGCCAGGCGCCCTGGTGCCGGGGAGCTGTTTTTT.

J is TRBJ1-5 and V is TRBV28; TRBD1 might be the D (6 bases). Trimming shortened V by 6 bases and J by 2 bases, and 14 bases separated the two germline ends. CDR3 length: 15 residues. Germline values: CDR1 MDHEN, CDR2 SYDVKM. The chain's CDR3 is CASRSTGYGNQPQHF. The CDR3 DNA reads TGTGCCAGCAGATCTACAGGGTACGGCAATCAGCCCCAGCATTTT.

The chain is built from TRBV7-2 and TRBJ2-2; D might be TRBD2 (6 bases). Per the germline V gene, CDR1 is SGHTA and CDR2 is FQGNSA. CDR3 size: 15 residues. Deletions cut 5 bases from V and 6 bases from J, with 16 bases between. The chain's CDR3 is CASSPTTSMAGELFF. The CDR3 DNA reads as TGTGCCAGCAGCCCCACGACTAGTATGGCCGGGGAGCTGTTTTTT.

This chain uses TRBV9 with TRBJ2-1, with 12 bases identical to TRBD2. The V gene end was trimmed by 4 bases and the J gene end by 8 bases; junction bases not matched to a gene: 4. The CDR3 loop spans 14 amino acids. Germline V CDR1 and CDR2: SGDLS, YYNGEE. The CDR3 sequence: CASSLAGGFDEQFF. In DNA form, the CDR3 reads TGTGCCAGCAGCCTAGCGGGAGGGTTCGATGAGCAGTTCTTC.

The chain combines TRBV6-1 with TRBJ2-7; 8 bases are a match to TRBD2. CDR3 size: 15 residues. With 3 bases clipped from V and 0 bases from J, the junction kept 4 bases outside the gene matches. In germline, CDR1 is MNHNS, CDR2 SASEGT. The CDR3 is CASSETSASSYEQYF. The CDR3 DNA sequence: TGTGCCAGCAGTGAGACTAGCGCAAGCTCCTACGAGCAGTACTTC.

Here the CDR3 reads CSVDGGTTHYEQYF. CDR3 sequence (DNA): TGCAGCGTTGATGGGGGAACTACACACTACGAGCAGTACTTC. The genes are TRBV29-1 and TRBJ2-7; D may match TRBD1 or TRBD2 (5 bases each). There are 14 residues in the CDR3. Germline V gene lookup returns CDR1 SQVTM and CDR2 ANQGSEA. Trimming cost V 3 bases and J 3 bases, with 15 bases left between them.

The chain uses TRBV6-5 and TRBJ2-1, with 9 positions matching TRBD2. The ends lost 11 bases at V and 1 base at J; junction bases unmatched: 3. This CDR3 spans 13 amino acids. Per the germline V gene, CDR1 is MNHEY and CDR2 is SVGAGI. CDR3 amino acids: CAGGRVSYNEQFF. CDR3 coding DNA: TGTGCCGGCGGGAGGGTGTCCTACAATGAGCAGTTCTTC.

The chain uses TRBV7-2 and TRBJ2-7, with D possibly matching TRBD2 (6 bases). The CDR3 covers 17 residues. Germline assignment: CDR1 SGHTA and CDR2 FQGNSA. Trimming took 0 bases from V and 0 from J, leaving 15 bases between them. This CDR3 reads CASSLARYGSHSYEQYF. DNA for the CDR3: TGTGCCAGCAGCTTAGCCCGATACGGGAGCCACTCCTACGAGCAGTACTTC.

Here the CDR3 reads CASSLLGISYNEQFF. The DNA for the CDR3 is TGCGCCAGCAGCTTGCTGGGGATCTCCTACAATGAGCAGTTCTTC. The chain has TRBV5-1 and TRBJ2-1; D gene ambiguous. The V end lost 1 base, the J end lost 0 bases, and 8 bases lay between the germline ends. The CDR3 has 15 amino acids. CDR1 SGHRS and CDR2 YFSETQ come from the germline V gene.

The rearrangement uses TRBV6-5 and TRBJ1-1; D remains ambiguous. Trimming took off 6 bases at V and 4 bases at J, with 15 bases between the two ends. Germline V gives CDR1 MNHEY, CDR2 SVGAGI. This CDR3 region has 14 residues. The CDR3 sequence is CASSQFAEGTEAFF. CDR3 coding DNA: TGTGCCAGCAGCCAATTCGCGGAGGGCACTGAAGCTTTCTTT.

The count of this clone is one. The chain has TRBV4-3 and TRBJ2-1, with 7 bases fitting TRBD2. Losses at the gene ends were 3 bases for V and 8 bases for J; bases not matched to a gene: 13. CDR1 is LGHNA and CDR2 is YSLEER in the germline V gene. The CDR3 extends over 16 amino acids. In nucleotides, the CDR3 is TGCGCCAGCAGCCAGAAGGAGGGACTGGGGGGGGATGAGCAGTTCTTC. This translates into CASSQKEGLGGDEQFF.

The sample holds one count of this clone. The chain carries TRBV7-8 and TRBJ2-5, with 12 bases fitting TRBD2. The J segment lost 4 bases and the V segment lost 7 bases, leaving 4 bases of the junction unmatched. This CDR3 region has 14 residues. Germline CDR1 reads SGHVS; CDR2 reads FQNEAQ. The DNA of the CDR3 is TGTGCCAGCACCAAACTAGCGGGAGGAGAGACCCAGTACTTC. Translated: CASTKLAGGETQYF.

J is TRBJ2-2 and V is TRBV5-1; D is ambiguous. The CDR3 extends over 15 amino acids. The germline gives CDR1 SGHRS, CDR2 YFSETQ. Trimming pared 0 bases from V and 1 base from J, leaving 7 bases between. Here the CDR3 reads CASSLGYRNTGELFF. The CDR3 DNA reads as TGCGCCAGCAGCTTGGGATATAGGAACACCGGGGAGCTGTTTTTT.

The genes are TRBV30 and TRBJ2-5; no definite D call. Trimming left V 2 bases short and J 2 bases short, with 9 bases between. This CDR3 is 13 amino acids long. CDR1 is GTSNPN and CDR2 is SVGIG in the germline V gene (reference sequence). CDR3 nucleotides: TGTGCCTGGAGTACCCCCCCACAAGAGACCCAGTACTTC. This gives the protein CAWSTPPQETQYF.

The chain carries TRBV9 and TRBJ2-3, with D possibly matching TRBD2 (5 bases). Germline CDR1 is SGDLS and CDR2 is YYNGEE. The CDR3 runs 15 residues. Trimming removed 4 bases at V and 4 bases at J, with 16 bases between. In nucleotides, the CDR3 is TGTGCCAGCAGCCCCCCTCTAGCTGGGGCAGATACGCAGTATTTT. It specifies CASSPPLAGADTQYF.

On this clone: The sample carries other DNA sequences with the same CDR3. DNA of the CDR3: TGTGCCAGCAGTTACCGGGAGGGCCTGAACACTGAAGCTTTCTTT. Translating it yields CASSYREGLNTEAFF. The chain recombines TRBV6-5 with TRBJ1-1; D unclear. V was pared by 2 bases and J by 0 bases, with 10 bases between. The germline gives CDR1 MNHEY, CDR2 SVGAGI. The CDR3 extends over 15 amino acids.

CDR3 protein: CASSAQGLSYEQYF. The CDR3 bases are TGTGCCAGCAGTGCTCAGGGTTTGTCCTACGAGCAGTACTTC. The chain has TRBV2 and TRBJ2-7, with D possibly matching TRBD1 (5 bases). This CDR3 is built from 14 residues. Germline CDR1 and CDR2: SNHLY and FYNNEI. V dropped 4 bases and J dropped 1 base, with 11 bases sitting between them.

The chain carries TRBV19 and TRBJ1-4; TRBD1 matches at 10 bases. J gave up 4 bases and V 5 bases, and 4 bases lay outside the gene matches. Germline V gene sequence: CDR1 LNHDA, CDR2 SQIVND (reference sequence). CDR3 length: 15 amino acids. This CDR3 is CASSSDRGVNEKLFF. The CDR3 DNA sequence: TGTGCCAGTAGTTCGGACAGGGGGGTTAATGAAAAACTGTTTTTT.

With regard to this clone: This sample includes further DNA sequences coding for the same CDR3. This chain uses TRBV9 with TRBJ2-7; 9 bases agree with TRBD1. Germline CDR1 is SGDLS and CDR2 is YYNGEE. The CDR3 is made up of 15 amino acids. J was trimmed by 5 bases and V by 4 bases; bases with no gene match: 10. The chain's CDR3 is CASSPPGQGIHEQYF. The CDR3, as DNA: TGTGCCAGCAGCCCTCCGGGACAGGGTATCCACGAGCAGTACTTC. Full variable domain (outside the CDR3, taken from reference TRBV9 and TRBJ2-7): DSGVTQTPKHLITATGQRVTLRCSPRSGDLSVYWYQQSLDQGLQFLIQYYNGEERAKGNILERFSAQQFPDLHSELNLSSLELGDSALYFCASSPPGQGIHEQYFGPGTRLTVT.

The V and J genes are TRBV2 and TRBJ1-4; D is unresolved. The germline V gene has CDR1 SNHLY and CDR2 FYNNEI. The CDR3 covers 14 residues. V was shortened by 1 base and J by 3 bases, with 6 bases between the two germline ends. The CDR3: CASSEVGSNEKLFF. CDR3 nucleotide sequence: TGTGCCAGCAGTGAAGTTGGTTCTAATGAAAAACTGTTTTTT.